The entry below describes one T cell receptor (beta chain). As yet, its antigen is unknown. Per-sample PBMC isolation yielded at least 6 million cells. Total RNA was extracted at no less than 5.5 micrograms per sample. This specimen belongs to a study of blood T cells in healthy people across ages. Whole-study findings and limits: When set beside aged donors, long-lived donors presented more naive CD4+ cells and higher diversity.

Trimming removed 3 bases from V and 2 bases from J, with 9 bases in between. Germline assignment: CDR1 KGHSH and CDR2 LQKENI. This CDR3 has 14 residues. With a J-beta primer mix and a sample-barcoded 5' primer, a second PCR ran about 7 to 12 cycles. TCRdb used MiXCR to reprocess the 5' RACE reads, holding one entry per CDR3 protein. The sample records roughly 680,000 distinct CDR3 sequences, around 45% being singletons. The sequence was collected from a woman aged 55-69 years in good health. V and J are TRBV18 and TRBJ2-3; D not resolved. Sequenced material: blood. This chain's CDR3 is CASSPLHNTDTQYF. CDR3 in DNA: TGTGCCAGCTCACCTCTGCATAACACAGATACGCAGTATTTT.